Shown below are 17 T cell receptor beta chains from a single sample sequenced in a study of glioma-infiltrating T cells. Amplification of TCR alpha and beta CDR3 regions from RNA used iRepertoire nested multiplex PCR. In TCRdb, the multiplex PCR reads were re-called with MiXCR into one record per CDR3 protein. The sample records about 410,000 distinct CDR3 sequences, 41% being singletons. Sequencing was done on a sample of glioma tissue, nonneoplastic brain tissue, or PBMCs (not recorded which). The source of these receptors is a human donor with low-grade glioma or glioblastoma, undergoing nonglioma brain surgery, or in good health (not recorded which).

Note on this clonotype: This may arise from a read error, as a much more abundant clone is one base away. This chain connects TRBV28 to TRBJ1-1, with TRBD1 identical over 7 bases. Germline CDR1 is MDHEN and CDR2 is SYDVKM. The CDR3 consists of 13 residues. V lost 10 bases to trimming and J lost 0 bases; unmatched junction nucleotides: 5. The CDR3 sequence is CANRGTVNTEAFF. CDR3 sequence (DNA): TGTGCCAACAGGGGAACAGTGAACACTGAAGCTTTCTTT.

This clonotype was seen more than once but under ten times. This chain joins TRBV20-1 and TRBJ2-1; D gene uncertain. Germline values: CDR1 DFQATT, CDR2 SNEGSKA (reference sequence). V dropped 3 bases and J dropped 2 bases, with 17 bases sitting between them. This CDR3 region has 16 residues. CDR3 bases: TGCAGTGCTAGTCATATATTCGAGTCCACCTACAATGAGCAGTTCTTC. It is translated as CSASHIFESTYNEQFF.

As to this clonotype: The missing conserved phenylalanine or tryptophan at the end of this CDR3 makes a read error likely. This chain links TRBV5-1 with TRBJ1-6; no clear D. This CDR3 has 16 amino acids. V lost 0 bases to trimming and J lost 7 bases, with 14 bases between them. Per the germline V gene, CDR1 is SGHRS and CDR2 is YFSETQ. Here the CDR3 reads CASSLASLQGNSPLHS. CDR3 coding DNA: TGCGCCAGCAGCTTGGCCAGCCTCCAAGGCAATTCACCCCTCCACTCT.

As to this clonotype: One end of the junction is discordant with germline, which a read error may explain. The chain carries TRBV3-1 and TRBJ1-1; tentative D call: TRBD1 (6 bases). CDR1 and CDR2 from the germline V gene are LGHDT and YNNKEL (reference sequence). CDR3 size: 15 residues. The CDR3 bases are TGTGCCAGCAGCCAGGAGGGGGGGAAGGACACTGAAGATTTCTTT. It codes for CASSQEGGKDTEDFF.

The chain has TRBV3-1 and TRBJ1-4; 7 bases line up with TRBD1. Trimming at V came to 1 base and at J to 3 bases, leaving 2 bases not matched to a gene. CDR1 LGHDT and CDR2 YNNKEL come from the germline V gene (reference sequence). This CDR3 is 15 amino acids long. The CDR3 protein is CASSQGQGPNEKLFF. DNA for the CDR3: TGTGCCAGCAGCCAAGGACAGGGCCCTAATGAAAAACTGTTTTTT.

On this clonotype: This may come from a read error, since a much larger clone is one base off. V gene TRBV27 combines with J gene TRBJ2-3; TRBD2 agrees at 9 bases. V lost 6 bases, J lost 2 bases, and 9 bases stayed unmatched. This CDR3 has 16 amino acids. CDR1 MNHEY and CDR2 SMNVEV come from the germline V gene (reference sequence). The CDR3 sequence: CASRRLAEGITDTQYF. The CDR3 DNA follows: TGTGCCAGCAGAAGACTAGCGGAAGGGATCACAGATACGCAGTATTTT.

V and J are TRBV5-4 and TRBJ2-1; a weak D match, TRBD2 (6 bases). The CDR3 sequence is 16 residues long. Germline V gene lookup returns CDR1 SGHNT and CDR2 YYREEE (reference sequence). V lost 4 bases and J lost 0, with 14 bases in between. CDR3 coding DNA: TGTGCCAGCAGCCCCCCGGGGGAATTCTCCTACAATGAGCAGTTCTTC. This translates into CASSPPGEFSYNEQFF.

This clonotype was seen more than once but under ten times. The chain uses TRBV27 and TRBJ2-2, with 12 bases that match TRBD1. The CDR3 covers 17 residues. Germline CDR1 and CDR2: MNHEY and SMNVEV (reference sequence). After removal of 6 bases from V and 5 bases from J, the junction contained 10 bases not matched to a gene. CDR3 loop: CASSLIGTGGATGELFF. In nucleotides, the CDR3 is TGTGCCAGCAGCTTAATCGGGACAGGGGGCGCAACCGGGGAGCTGTTTTTT.

This clonotype was seen at least ten times. The genes are TRBV10-3 and TRBJ1-2; D not certain. Looked up from germline, CDR1 is ENHRY and CDR2 is SYGVKD. V was cut by 0 bases and J by 5 bases, with 19 bases left in between. The CDR3 loop spans 17 amino acids. DNA for the CDR3: TGTGCCATCAGTGAGTCTACCGCCTCGGCGCAGGCTTATGGCTACACCTTC. Translation gives CAISESTASAQAYGYTF.

A word on this clonotype: At one of its ends the junction is not consistent with the germline gene, which may arise from a read error. The J gene is TRBJ2-1, the V gene TRBV6-5, with D possibly TRBD2 on 5 matching bases. The germline V gene encodes CDR1 MNHEY and CDR2 SVGAGI. This CDR3 has 14 amino acids. The CDR3 loop is CASSYRGYYSEQFF. CDR3 DNA sequence: TGTGCCAGCAGTTACCGGGGATACTACAGTGAGCAGTTCTTC.

This clonotype was detected only a few times. This rearrangement joins TRBV19 to TRBJ2-1; the D gene is possibly TRBD2 (5 bases). V was shortened by 5 bases and J by 0 bases, with 11 bases between the two germline ends. The length of the CDR3 is 15 residues. CDR1 LNHDA and CDR2 SQIVND come from the germline V gene (reference sequence). CDR3 in amino acids: CASSFRAVSYNEQFF. The DNA for the CDR3 is TGTGCCAGTAGTTTTAGAGCGGTCTCCTACAATGAGCAGTTCTTC.

This clonotype was picked up many times. This chain connects TRBV7-9 to TRBJ2-3; 9 bases are a match to TRBD1. J was trimmed by 3 bases and V by 3 bases; bases with no gene match: 4. Germline values: CDR1 SEHNR, CDR2 FQNEAQ (reference sequence). This CDR3 comprises 15 residues. CDR3 DNA sequence: TGTGCCAGCAGCTTGACAGGGGGTCGGACAGATACGCAGTATTTT. This sequence encodes CASSLTGGRTDTQYF.

In DNA, the CDR3 is TGTGCCACCAGCAGAGCCGCGGGACAGGGCTCCTACGTGAAGTACTTC. Residues: CATSRAAGQGSYVKYF. V gene TRBV15 combines with J gene TRBJ2-7, with 9 bases fitting TRBD1. The germline CDR1 and CDR2 sequences are LNHNV and YYDKDF (reference sequence). J lost 11 bases, V lost 1 base, and 15 bases had no gene match. This CDR3 contains 16 residues.

A note on this clonotype: A much larger clone lies one base from this, so it may be a read error. This sequence joins TRBV6-5 and TRBJ1-1; a weak D match, TRBD1 (6 bases). The CDR3 extends over 16 amino acids. Germline V gene sequence: CDR1 MNHEY, CDR2 SVGAGI. The CDR3 DNA sequence: TGTGCCAGCAGTAACTCCCCAGGGGACATGAACACTGAAGCTTTCTTT. It codes for CASSNSPGDMNTEAFF.

A word on this clonotype: A read error may explain this, as a much larger clone is one base away. Because the CDR3's place on the DNA is in doubt, the DNA is left out and the CDR3 is given as listed by TCRdb. V gene TRBV27 combines with J gene TRBJ2-7; the table's D call, TRBD1, was not checked against the DNA. The CDR3 is 14 residues long, ends included. Per the germline V gene, CDR1 is MNHEY and CDR2 is SMNVEV (reference sequence). The CDR3 sequence: CASSFGQGAYEQCF.

J is TRBJ2-7 and V is TRBV4-1; the D gene is possibly TRBD1 (6 bases). The CDR3 is 15 amino acids. Trimming took 2 bases from V and 0 from J, leaving 11 bases between them. The germline gives CDR1 MGHRA, CDR2 YSYEKL. This chain's CDR3 is CASSQLGGSSYEQYF. The DNA for the CDR3 is TGCGCCAGCAGCCAACTAGGGGGAAGCTCCTACGAGCAGTACTTC.

This clonotype occurred many times. CDR3 in amino acids: CASTGGGRVGYEQYF. CDR3 DNA: TGTGCCAGCACAGGAGGGGGGCGCGTAGGCTACGAGCAGTACTTC. The chain links TRBV28 to TRBJ2-7, with D perhaps given as TRBD1 or TRBD2 (6 bases each). CDR3 size: 15 residues. Trimming cost V 7 bases and J 3 bases, with 19 bases left between them. CDR1 is MDHEN and CDR2 is SYDVKM in the germline V gene.